This T cell receptor beta chain was identified during a study of T cell responses to AZD1222 COVID-19 vaccine. The study's findings and limits: With dominance at 160-218 and 743-854, vaccine-associated CD4 TCRs spanned spike. There were mostly white British donors and more females than males, and clonal diversity was possibly underestimated.

Of note for this clone: Its specificity is unknown.

V was clipped by 7 bases and J by 2 bases, with 11 bases between them. The CDR3 extends over 13 amino acids. Germline V gene data show CDR1 as SNHLY and CDR2 as FYNNEI. Clones were sequenced by immunoSEQ multiplex PCR, and TCRdb holds only the in-frame ones, with some missing. The sample yields about 120,000 clones, more than 70% seen once. The V call is TRBV2, the J call TRBJ1-1; no reliable D call. The sequences come from peripheral blood, collected on day 0 of AZD1222 vaccination. This sequence was found in an adult in good health. The CDR3 loop reads CASTPQENTEAFF. CDR3 nucleotides: TGTGCCAGCACTCCTCAGGAAAACACTGAAGCTTTCTTT.